What follows are 12 T cell receptor beta chains derived from one specimen sequenced in a study of immune evolution from preneoplasia to lung adenocarcinoma. Some clones are missing from TCRdb's copy, which holds only in-frame ones; the method was immunoSEQ multiplex PCR. The profile shows around 2,400 clones, approximately 40% of them singletons. The sequencing input was FFPE adjacent normal lung tissue. All receptors derive from a person aged 60 to 80 with lung adenocarcinoma.

This clone was recorded a few times. This sequence joins TRBV5-4 and TRBJ2-5; D ambiguous. Germline V CDR1 and CDR2: SGHNT, YYREEE (reference sequence). V lost 0 bases, J lost 5 bases, and 2 bases lay in between. This CDR3 region has 11 residues. CDR3 DNA sequence: TGTGCCAGCAGCTTGGTGGAGACCCAGTACTTC. Residues: CASSLVETQYF. The full variable domain, completed using reference TRBV5-4 and TRBJ2-5, is ETGVTQSPTHLIKTRGQQVTLRCSSQSGHNTVSWYQQALGQGPQFIFQYYREEENGRGNFPPRFSGLQFPNYSSELNVNALELDDSALYLCASSLVETQYFGPGTRLLVL.

The chain links TRBV7-2 to TRBJ1-2, with unresolved D. Trimming shortened V by 1 base and J by 6 bases, and 9 bases separated the two germline ends. CDR1 is SGHTA and CDR2 is FQGNSA in the germline V gene. This CDR3 has 13 amino acids. The CDR3 nucleotides read TGTGCCAGCAGCTTAGGGCCAAGGGATGGCTACACCTTC. Amino acids: CASSLGPRDGYTF.

The chain employs TRBV7-2 and TRBJ2-1, with 8 bases that match TRBD2. Germline-derived CDR1 and CDR2 are SGHTA and FQGNSA. V was clipped by 4 bases and J by 9 bases; unmatched bases: 2. The CDR3 has 12 residues. The CDR3 is CASSWAGGEQFF. The CDR3 region has the DNA TGTGCCAGCAGCTGGGCGGGAGGTGAGCAGTTCTTC.

V is TRBV7-9 and J is TRBJ1-1; D is uncertain. In germline, CDR1 is SEHNR, CDR2 FQNEAQ (reference sequence). The length of the CDR3 is 15 residues. Deletions cut 5 bases from V and 1 base from J, with 14 bases between. CDR3 nucleotides: TGTGCCAGCAGCCTCATTGGGGTGGGGAACACTGAAGCTTTCTTT. The encoded protein is CASSLIGVGNTEAFF.

V is TRBV21-1 and J is TRBJ2-5. TRBV21-1 is marked as a pseudogene. This CDR3 has 14 amino acids. CDR3 loop: CASSKAIGQETQYF. The CDR3 DNA follows: TGTGCCAGCAGCAAAGCAATCGGACAAGAGACCCAGTACTTC.

V usage is TRBV19 and J usage is TRBJ2-7; possibly TRBD2 for D (6 bases). This CDR3 is built from 15 residues. CDR1 is LNHDA, CDR2 SQIVND, per germline (reference sequence). V shed 6 bases and J shed 2 bases, with 17 bases lying between them. The CDR3 sequence: CASRGVETRPYEQYF. The CDR3 bases are TGTGCCAGTAGGGGGGTCGAGACTAGACCCTACGAGCAGTACTTC.

The chain employs TRBV5-1 and TRBJ1-1, with D uncertain. The CDR3 sequence is 14 residues long. Trimming stripped 0 bases from V and 1 base from J, with 7 bases between. Per germline, CDR1 SGHRS and CDR2 YFSETQ. This CDR3 is CASSLGGGNTEAFF. In nucleotides, the CDR3 is TGCGCCAGCAGCTTGGGTGGAGGGAACACTGAAGCTTTCTTT.

J is TRBJ2-7 and V is TRBV30, with 7 bases aligning to TRBD2. This CDR3 is 14 amino acids long. The V segment lost 0 bases and the J segment 4 bases; nucleotides outside the gene matches: 6. Germline loops: CDR1 GTSNPN, CDR2 SVGIG (reference sequence). CDR3 nucleotide sequence: TGTGCCTGGAGTGTAAGTTCTAGCGGATACGAGCAGTACTTC. It translates to CAWSVSSSGYEQYF.

V usage is TRBV19 and J usage is TRBJ2-7, with 8 bases aligning to TRBD1. V shed 3 bases, J shed 2 bases, and the junction held 9 bases outside the gene matches. The germline V gene has CDR1 LNHDA and CDR2 SQIVND (reference sequence). The CDR3 has 16 residues. CDR3 sequence: CASSIQGAIIPYEQYF. The CDR3 DNA is TGTGCCAGTAGTATCCAGGGGGCGATAATTCCCTACGAGCAGTACTTC.

Relative to its sample, this clone is large. The chain links TRBV4-1 to TRBJ2-4, with no clear D. Trimming took off 1 base at V and 0 bases at J, with 10 bases between the two ends. The length of the CDR3 is 16 residues. CDR1 and CDR2 from the germline V gene are MGHRA and YSYEKL. In DNA, the CDR3 is TGCGCCAGCAGCCAAGGGCGGTACCTAGCCAAAAACATTCAGTACTTC. This gives the protein CASSQGRYLAKNIQYF.

The chain combines TRBV14 with TRBJ1-4; D not certain. The CDR3 totals 11 residues. Trimming pared 4 bases from V and 7 bases from J, leaving 4 bases between. The V gene's germline CDR1 is SGHDN and CDR2 FVKESK. The CDR3 bases are TGTGCCAGCAGCCTGGGTGAAAAACTGTTTTTT. This translates into CASSLGEKLFF.

The genes are TRBV5-4 and TRBJ2-7, with D unresolved. Deletions cut 4 bases from V and 3 bases from J, with 5 bases between. The CDR3 sequence is 11 residues long. Germline CDR1 and CDR2: SGHNT and YYREEE (reference sequence). CDR3 coding DNA: TGTGCCAGCAGCACCGACTACGAGCAGTACTTC. Translating it yields CASSTDYEQYF.